This T cell receptor beta chain was identified during a study of T cell responses to AZD1222 COVID-19 vaccine. General observations from the study: Repertoires were obtained only post-peak T cell response. Baseline seropositivity characterized only a handful of AZD1222 recipients. Among the donors, most were white British and more were female, and clonal diversity was possibly underestimated.

Second doses were pooled across both intervals (about 4 or about 12 weeks). This CDR3 region has 16 residues. V trimming: 6 bases; J trimming: 7 bases; junction bases outside the gene matches: 9. Germline loops: CDR1 MDHEN, CDR2 SYDVKM. As for this clone: Its antigen remains unknown.

Sequencing was performed with immunoSEQ multiplex PCR; in TCRdb, only in-frame clones are kept and a portion is missing. Of 85,000 to 90,000 clones listed, about nine tenths were seen once; the top ten hold less than 6%. V is TRBV28 and J is TRBJ2-2, with 12 nucleotides matching TRBD2. The sequencing here drew on peripheral blood, taken 28 days after the second AZD1222 dose. This clonotype was sampled from an adult who received the AZD1222 COVID-19 vaccine. Here the CDR3 reads CASRRTGLAGDGELFF. The CDR3 DNA follows: TGTGCCAGCAGGCGAACGGGACTAGCGGGTGACGGGGAGCTGTTTTTT.